The rows below give T cell receptor beta chains drawn from one sample of a study of cytomegalovirus exposure and HLA in healthy donors. Method: immunoSEQ multiplex PCR; TCRdb's copy keeps in-frame clones and lacks some. This table holds 90,000 to 130,000 clones, 55% to 75% found once. The sample consisted of PBMCs. The source is a man aged 30 to 39 in good health and CMV-seropositive. Both conserved end residues are part of each CDR3. The D gene is left open where the match is weak. The listing skips clone size in some rows; elsewhere it reads once, few, many or a size class.

cdr3_aa: CASSLGLGSNQPQHF
cdr3_nt: TGTGCCAGCAGTCTGGGGCTGGGTAGCAATCAGCCCCAGCATTTT
v_call: TRBV6-1
d_call: .
clone_size: once
j_call: TRBJ1-5

cdr3_aa: CASSPPGTGDYGYTF
cdr3_nt: TGTGCCAGCTCACCCCCAGGGACAGGGGACTATGGCTACACCTTC
v_call: TRBV18
d_call: TRBD1
clone_size: .
j_call: TRBJ1-2

cdr3_aa: CASSFASASGSTKQFF
cdr3_nt: TGTGCCAGCAGCTTTGCATCCGCTAGCGGCTCGACGAAGCAGTTCTTC
v_call: TRBV5-6
d_call: TRBD2
clone_size: .
j_call: TRBJ2-1

cdr3_aa: CASSLAPGGTDTQYF
cdr3_nt: TGTGCCAGCAGTCTAGCTCCGGGGGGCACAGATACGCAGTATTTT
v_call: TRBV6-1
d_call: .
clone_size: .
j_call: TRBJ2-3

cdr3_aa: CASSIDAGTPIYGYTF
cdr3_nt: TGTGCCAGTAGTATAGATGCGGGGACGCCTATCTATGGCTACACCTTC
v_call: TRBV19
d_call: .
clone_size: .
j_call: TRBJ1-2

cdr3_aa: CASSLLRGGRTDTQYF
cdr3_nt: TGTGCCAGCAGCTTATTGAGGGGCGGGAGAACAGATACGCAGTATTTT
v_call: TRBV11-2
d_call: TRBD2
clone_size: .
j_call: TRBJ2-3

cdr3_aa: CSVTDRRGGYTF
cdr3_nt: TGCAGCGTGACGGACAGGAGGGGAGGCTACACCTTC
v_call: TRBV29-1
d_call: TRBD1
clone_size: .
j_call: TRBJ1-2

cdr3_aa: CASSQGRVAGGRRNEQFF
cdr3_nt: TGCGCCAGCAGCCAAGGGAGGGTAGCGGGGGGGCGCAGGAATGAGCAGTTCTTC
v_call: TRBV4-1
d_call: TRBD2
clone_size: once
j_call: TRBJ2-1

cdr3_aa: CASSLADRDLVEAFF
cdr3_nt: TGCGCCAGCAGCTTAGCGGACAGGGACCTCGTTGAGGCTTTCTTT
v_call: TRBV5-1
d_call: TRBD1
clone_size: .
j_call: TRBJ1-1

cdr3_aa: CATGTSGTSDTQYF
cdr3_nt: TGTGCCACTGGGACTAGCGGGACGTCAGATACGCAGTATTTT
v_call: TRBV15
d_call: TRBD2
clone_size: .
j_call: TRBJ2-3

cdr3_aa: CASVISTDTQYF
cdr3_nt: TGTGCCAGCGTTATTAGCACAGATACGCAGTATTTT
v_call: TRBV6-1
d_call: .
clone_size: few
j_call: TRBJ2-3

cdr3_aa: CASSHLLRQANTEAFF
cdr3_nt: TGCGCCAGCAGCCACCTATTGAGACAAGCGAACACTGAAGCTTTCTTT
v_call: TRBV4-1
d_call: .
clone_size: .
j_call: TRBJ1-1

cdr3_aa: CASREAGGANTGELFF
cdr3_nt: TGTGCCAGCCGAGAAGCGGGAGGGGCGAACACCGGGGAGCTGTTTTTT
v_call: TRBV7-2
d_call: TRBD2
clone_size: .
j_call: TRBJ2-2

cdr3_aa: CASSIKGGQNTGELFF
cdr3_nt: TGTGCCAGCAGCATAAAAGGGGGACAGAACACCGGGGAGCTGTTTTTT
v_call: TRBV21-1
d_call: .
clone_size: .
j_call: TRBJ2-2

cdr3_aa: CSVEVWQIHTDTQYF
cdr3_nt: TGCAGCGTTGAAGTCTGGCAGATCCACACAGATACGCAGTATTTT
v_call: TRBV29-1
d_call: .
clone_size: .
j_call: TRBJ2-3

cdr3_aa: CSAPKGTSLGNTEAFF
cdr3_nt: TGCAGCGCCCCCAAGGGGACATCTCTGGGGAACACTGAAGCTTTCTTT
v_call: TRBV29-1
d_call: .
clone_size: .
j_call: TRBJ1-1

cdr3_aa: CASSPFSREAFF
cdr3_nt: TGTGCCAGCAGCCCCTTCTCTCGGGAGGCTTTCTTT
v_call: TRBV9
d_call: .
clone_size: once
j_call: TRBJ1-1

cdr3_aa: CASSQTGGAPTDTQYF
cdr3_nt: TGTGCCAGCAGCCAGACAGGGGGCGCACCCACAGATACGCAGTATTTT
v_call: TRBV28
d_call: TRBD1
clone_size: .
j_call: TRBJ2-3

cdr3_aa: CASRTTEYTEAFF
cdr3_nt: TGCGCCAGCAGGACCACAGAGTACACTGAAGCTTTCTTT
v_call: TRBV5-1
d_call: .
clone_size: .
j_call: TRBJ1-1

cdr3_aa: CASSSGDTNSPLHF
cdr3_nt: TGTGCCAGCAGCTCAGGGGACACGAATTCACCCCTCCACTTT
v_call: TRBV11-3
d_call: .
clone_size: .
j_call: TRBJ1-6

cdr3_aa: CASSGLAGGPSYEQYF
cdr3_nt: TGTGCCAGCAGCGGACTAGCGGGGGGCCCCAGTTACGAGCAGTACTTC
v_call: TRBV5-6
d_call: TRBD2
clone_size: .
j_call: TRBJ2-7

cdr3_aa: CASSPVHYAGANVLTF
cdr3_nt: TGTGCCAGCAGCCCCGTACACTACGCTGGGGCCAACGTCCTGACTTTC
v_call: TRBV28
d_call: .
clone_size: .
j_call: TRBJ2-6

cdr3_aa: CASSLLGQGVLSSGNTIYF
cdr3_nt: TGCGCCAGCAGCTTGTTGGGACAGGGGGTTCTCTCATCTGGAAACACCATATATTTT
v_call: TRBV5-1
d_call: TRBD1
clone_size: .
j_call: TRBJ1-3

cdr3_aa: CASSLGQFPTGELFF
cdr3_nt: TGTGCCAGCAGCCTGGGACAATTCCCCACCGGGGAGCTGTTTTTT
v_call: TRBV14
d_call: .
clone_size: .
j_call: TRBJ2-2

cdr3_aa: CASSQWGLAVNETQYF
cdr3_nt: TGTGCCAGCAGCCAATGGGGGCTAGCGGTTAATGAGACCCAGTACTTC
v_call: TRBV14
d_call: .
clone_size: once
j_call: TRBJ2-5

cdr3_aa: CASSATGTQTPLHF
cdr3_nt: TGTGCCAGCAGCGCCACCGGGACACAAACACCCCTCCACTTT
v_call: TRBV11-3
d_call: .
clone_size: .
j_call: TRBJ1-6

cdr3_aa: CASTRLASTDTQYF
cdr3_nt: TGCGCCAGCACCCGACTAGCGAGCACAGATACGCAGTATTTT
v_call: TRBV5-1
d_call: TRBD2
clone_size: few
j_call: TRBJ2-3

cdr3_aa: CASNSRGAGNQPQHF
cdr3_nt: TGTGCCAGTAACTCCCGGGGGGCGGGCAATCAGCCCCAGCATTTT
v_call: TRBV19
d_call: .
clone_size: .
j_call: TRBJ1-5

cdr3_aa: CSVEQGYGYTF
cdr3_nt: TGCAGCGTTGAACAGGGATATGGCTACACCTTC
v_call: TRBV29-1
d_call: .
clone_size: .
j_call: TRBJ1-2

cdr3_aa: CASSQVGLGTDNYGYTF
cdr3_nt: TGCGCCAGCAGCCAAGTAGGGTTAGGGACAGATAACTATGGCTACACCTTC
v_call: TRBV4-1
d_call: TRBD1
clone_size: .
j_call: TRBJ1-2

cdr3_aa: CASSVGLAGGSSYNEQFF
cdr3_nt: TGTGCCAGCAGCGTAGGCCTAGCGGGGGGGAGCTCCTACAATGAGCAGTTCTTC
v_call: TRBV9
d_call: TRBD2
clone_size: .
j_call: TRBJ2-1

cdr3_aa: CASSPQGRRYGYTF
cdr3_nt: TGTGCCAGCAGCCCGCAGGGGCGGCGCTATGGCTACACCTTC
v_call: TRBV27
d_call: .
clone_size: .
j_call: TRBJ1-2

cdr3_aa: CASSLNFRATQYF
cdr3_nt: TGTGCCAGCAGTCTAAACTTCAGGGCCACGCAGTATTTT
v_call: TRBV28
d_call: .
clone_size: .
j_call: TRBJ2-3

cdr3_aa: CAISRPQGRGNTIYF
cdr3_nt: TGTGCCATCAGCAGACCACAGGGTCGGGGAAACACCATATATTTT
v_call: TRBV10-3
d_call: .
clone_size: .
j_call: TRBJ1-3

cdr3_aa: CAWTGDRVSPEAFF
cdr3_nt: TGTGCCTGGACAGGGGACAGGGTGAGTCCTGAAGCTTTCTTT
v_call: TRBV30
d_call: TRBD1
clone_size: .
j_call: TRBJ1-1

cdr3_aa: CASSPGGGNEKLFF
cdr3_nt: TGTGCTAGCAGCCCAGGGGGCGGTAATGAAAAACTGTTTTTT
v_call: TRBV7-7
d_call: TRBD1
clone_size: .
j_call: TRBJ1-4

cdr3_aa: CASSLLNSNQPQHF
cdr3_nt: TGTGCCAGCAGTTTACTTAATAGCAATCAGCCCCAGCATTTT
v_call: TRBV28
d_call: .
clone_size: few
j_call: TRBJ1-5

cdr3_aa: CATTTSGSPGSYNEQFF
cdr3_nt: TGTGCCACGACGACTAGCGGGAGCCCCGGTTCCTACAATGAGCAGTTCTTC
v_call: TRBV28
d_call: TRBD2
clone_size: .
j_call: TRBJ2-1

cdr3_aa: CASSTQASTDTQYF
cdr3_nt: TGTGCCAGCAGCACGCAAGCTAGCACAGATACGCAGTATTTT
v_call: TRBV7-3
d_call: .
clone_size: .
j_call: TRBJ2-3

cdr3_aa: CASIGASYNEQFF
cdr3_nt: TGTGCCAGTATTGGGGCTTCCTACAATGAGCAGTTCTTC
v_call: TRBV19
d_call: .
clone_size: few
j_call: TRBJ2-1

cdr3_aa: CASSSGWTSAITGELFF
cdr3_nt: TGTGCCAGCAGTTCCGGGTGGACTAGCGCTATCACCGGGGAGCTGTTTTTT
v_call: TRBV28
d_call: TRBD2
clone_size: .
j_call: TRBJ2-2

cdr3_aa: CASSSLAGTGELFF
cdr3_nt: TGTGCCAGCAGTTCCTTGGCGGGAACCGGGGAGCTGTTTTTT
v_call: TRBV28
d_call: .
clone_size: once
j_call: TRBJ2-2

cdr3_aa: CASSIAMTGAPYGYTF
cdr3_nt: TGTGCCAGTAGTATAGCCATGACAGGGGCCCCCTATGGCTACACCTTC
v_call: TRBV19
d_call: TRBD1
clone_size: few
j_call: TRBJ1-2

cdr3_aa: CASSQDRSGRDNPRRDTQYF
cdr3_nt: TGTGCCAGCAGCCAAGACCGGAGCGGGAGGGACAATCCCAGGCGGGATACGCAGTATTTT
v_call: TRBV4-2
d_call: TRBD2
clone_size: .
j_call: TRBJ2-3

cdr3_aa: CSVAPTGVDTIYF
cdr3_nt: TGCAGCGTTGCCCCCACAGGAGTAGACACCATATATTTT
v_call: TRBV29-1
d_call: .
clone_size: few
j_call: TRBJ1-3

cdr3_aa: CASSLRQGDTQYF
cdr3_nt: TGTGCCAGCAGTTTACGACAGGGGGATACGCAGTATTTT
v_call: TRBV27
d_call: TRBD1
clone_size: .
j_call: TRBJ2-3

cdr3_aa: CASSFGQSTEAFF
cdr3_nt: TGTGCCAGCAGTTTTGGGCAGAGCACTGAAGCTTTCTTT
v_call: TRBV27
d_call: .
clone_size: .
j_call: TRBJ1-1